These 27 T cell receptor beta chains came from one sample sequenced in a study of T cell responses to AZD1222 COVID-19 vaccine. Assay used: immunoSEQ multiplex PCR; TCRdb lists only in-frame clones, some missing. The sample has 90,000 to 120,000 clones; about 90% are singletons. The specimen comprised peripheral blood, sampled on day 0 of AZD1222 vaccination. The origin of the receptors is an adult in good health.

This clone was seen only a few times. V gene TRBV19 combines with J gene TRBJ2-1; 9 bases match TRBD2. The ends lost 3 bases at V and 5 bases at J; junction bases unmatched: 5. Germline V gives CDR1 LNHDA, CDR2 SQIVND (reference sequence). The CDR3 is 15 amino acids. This chain's CDR3 is CASSIQAGGHNEQFF. DNA for the CDR3: TGTGCCAGTAGTATTCAAGCGGGGGGCCACAATGAGCAGTTCTTC.

V gene TRBV11-3 combines with J gene TRBJ2-1, with D perhaps being TRBD1 or TRBD2 (6 bases each). Trimming took off 5 bases at V and 4 bases at J, with 18 bases between the two ends. CDR3 size: 16 residues. Germline assignment: CDR1 SGHNT and CDR2 YENEEA. Written as DNA, the CDR3 is TGTGCCAGCAGCGTAGGGGGGCTGAGGCTTTACAATGAGCAGTTCTTC. It specifies CASSVGGLRLYNEQFF.

V is TRBV3-1 (or the pseudogene TRBV3-2) and J is TRBJ1-1; no clear D gene. Looked up from germline, CDR1 is LGHDT and CDR2 is YNNKEL (reference sequence). The ends were cut back, 0 bases at V and 1 base at J, with 9 bases in the middle. The CDR3 covers 15 residues. Written as DNA, the CDR3 is TGTGCCAGCAGCCAAGATGAACCGGGGAACACTGAAGCTTTCTTT. Translated: CASSQDEPGNTEAFF.

The chain employs TRBV11-3 and TRBJ2-1, with 14 positions matching TRBD2. The CDR3 runs to 16 residues. Germline CDR1 and CDR2: SGHNT and YENEEA. Trimming at V came to 5 bases and at J to 6 bases, leaving 6 bases not matched to a gene. CDR3 protein: CASSTGLAGDFNEQFF. As DNA, the CDR3 is TGTGCCAGCAGCACGGGACTAGCGGGGGACTTCAATGAGCAGTTCTTC.

V gene TRBV27 combines with J gene TRBJ2-5; D is uncertain. Germline V lookup: CDR1 MNHEY, CDR2 SMNVEV (reference sequence). The CDR3 extends over 15 amino acids. The germline V and J ends were trimmed by 3 bases and 5 bases, with 16 bases remaining between them. Here the CDR3 reads CASSLFDLGRETQYF. CDR3 in DNA: TGTGCCAGCAGTTTGTTCGATCTGGGTCGGGAGACCCAGTACTTC.

The CDR3 spells CATSDLAGGFFNEQFF. The CDR3 DNA is TGTGCCACCAGTGACTTAGCGGGAGGGTTTTTCAATGAGCAGTTCTTC. The rearrangement joins TRBV24-1 to TRBJ2-1; 11 bases match TRBD2. The CDR3 runs to 16 residues. With 4 bases clipped from V and 6 bases from J, the junction kept 7 bases outside the gene matches. Germline V CDR1 and CDR2: KGHDR, SFDVKD.

This clone has only one observation. The genes are TRBV6-2 or TRBV6-3 and TRBJ1-5, with 8 bases identical to TRBD1. CDR1 and CDR2 (germline): MNHEY, SVGEGT. The CDR3 contains 16 residues. The V segment lost 1 base and the J segment 2 bases; nucleotides outside the gene matches: 4. CDR3 loop: CASSYLPGQGNQPQHF. The CDR3 DNA is TGTGCCAGCAGTTACTTACCGGGACAGGGCAATCAGCCCCAGCATTTT.

The chain combines TRBV27 with TRBJ2-5; D possibly corresponds to TRBD2 (5 bases). Germline V gene data show CDR1 as MNHEY and CDR2 as SMNVEV (reference sequence). The V end lost 2 bases, the J end lost 1 base, and 14 bases lay between the germline ends. CDR3 size: 16 residues. The CDR3 DNA reads as TGTGCCAGCAGTTTAGCGACTCGACGGGGCCAAGAGACCCAGTACTTC. Its protein product is CASSLATRRGQETQYF.

The sample holds many counts of this clone. The chain recombines TRBV14 with TRBJ2-1; D may be TRBD1 or TRBD2 (6 bases each). CDR3 length equals 15 residues. V dropped 1 base and J dropped 9 bases, with 16 bases sitting between them. Germline CDR1 reads SGHDN; CDR2 reads FVKESK. The CDR3 region is CASSQGGALMREQFF. The CDR3 DNA reads TGTGCCAGCAGCCAAGGGGGGGCTTTAATGCGTGAGCAGTTCTTC.

This sequence joins TRBV19 and TRBJ1-2, with D hard to call. This CDR3 is 14 amino acids long. Trimming shortened V by 4 bases and J by 2 bases, and 11 bases separated the two germline ends. Germline V CDR1 and CDR2: LNHDA, SQIVND (reference sequence). DNA of the CDR3: TGTGCCAGTAGTACCGGCAGTGAAAACTATGGCTACACCTTC. Translated: CASSTGSENYGYTF.

The rearrangement links TRBV9 to TRBJ2-1; unclear D gene. Per germline, CDR1 SGDLS and CDR2 YYNGEE. The CDR3 runs to 12 residues. V was cut by 0 bases and J by 8 bases, with 6 bases left in between. CDR3 coding DNA: TGTGCCAGCAGCGTAGCCCTAGATGAGCAGTTCTTC. This sequence encodes CASSVALDEQFF.

The gene calls are TRBV7-8 and TRBJ1-1; D remains unclear. Trimming took off 5 bases at V and 0 bases at J, with 13 bases between the two ends. The CDR3 has 15 residues. Per the germline V gene, CDR1 is SGHVS and CDR2 is FQNEAQ. The CDR3, as DNA: TGTGCCAGCAGCCCCCACGAGGTCATGAACACTGAAGCTTTCTTT. Its translation is CASSPHEVMNTEAFF.

This chain uses TRBV5-6 with TRBJ2-1, with TRBD2 as a possible D gene (5 bases). This CDR3 is built from 12 residues. CDR1 is SGHDT and CDR2 is YYEEEE in the germline V gene. Trimming left V 7 bases short and J 6 bases short, with 11 bases between. The DNA for the CDR3 is TGTGCCAGCGTCTTGGGGAGCAATGAGCAGTTCTTC. Residues: CASVLGSNEQFF. Combining the CDR3 with reference TRBV5-6 and TRBJ2-1 gives the whole variable domain DAGVTQSPTHLIKTRGQQVTLRCSPKSGHDTVSWYQQALGQGPQFIFQYYEEEERQRGNFPDRFSGHQFPNYSSELNVNALLLGDSALYLCASVLGSNEQFFGPGTRLTVL.

This chain connects TRBV6-1 to TRBJ1-1; D might be TRBD1 (6 bases). The length of the CDR3 is 14 residues. V dropped 1 base and J dropped 4 bases, with 10 bases sitting between them. CDR1 MNHNS and CDR2 SASEGT come from the germline V gene. This CDR3 is CASSEESTGTEAFF. The DNA of the CDR3 is TGTGCCAGCAGTGAAGAGTCGACAGGCACTGAAGCTTTCTTT.

CDR3 bases: TGTGCCAGCAGCTTCGTGGTTACCGGGGAGCTGTTTTTT. It is translated as CASSFVVTGELFF. The rearrangement links TRBV7-8 to TRBJ2-2; D call uncertain. CDR1 is SGHVS and CDR2 is FQNEAQ in the germline V gene. The CDR3 length is 13 residues. Deletions cut 3 bases from V and 5 bases from J, with 7 bases between.

The V call is TRBV19, the J call TRBJ2-7; perhaps TRBD2 as D (7 bases). CDR1 is LNHDA, CDR2 SQIVND, per germline (reference sequence). The germline V and J ends were trimmed by 6 bases and 5 bases, with 17 bases remaining between them. The CDR3 covers 14 residues. The CDR3 nucleotides are TGTGCCAGTAGCACCCCGGGGGGCGTGAACGAGCAGTACTTC. Amino acids: CASSTPGGVNEQYF.

This clone was observed a single time. V gene TRBV19 combines with J gene TRBJ1-5; no reliable D call. V was clipped by 4 bases and J by 5 bases, with 15 bases between them. The CDR3 has 15 amino acids. Germline-derived CDR1 and CDR2 are LNHDA and SQIVND (reference sequence). The CDR3 DNA reads as TGTGCCAGTAGTAGAACGGGGATGAACGATCAGCCCCAGCATTTT. Amino acids: CASSRTGMNDQPQHF.

V is TRBV7-9 and J is TRBJ2-7; a possible D gene is TRBD2 (5 bases). V was pared by 1 base and J by 9 bases, with 22 bases between. CDR1 and CDR2 from the germline V gene are SEHNR and FQNEAQ (reference sequence). The CDR3 spans 16 residues. This CDR3 is CASSLVGDDWGEGQYF. Written as DNA, the CDR3 is TGTGCCAGCAGCTTAGTCGGGGATGACTGGGGAGAAGGGCAGTACTTC.

The V gene is TRBV27, the J gene TRBJ1-2; weak D call: TRBD1 (5 bases). The CDR3 is 12 amino acids. Trimming took 6 bases from V and 3 from J, leaving 8 bases between them. CDR1 and CDR2 from the germline V gene are MNHEY and SMNVEV (reference sequence). The CDR3 reads CASRARDYGYTF. The DNA for the CDR3 is TGTGCCAGCAGAGCCAGGGACTATGGCTACACCTTC.

This clone was observed a single time. The rearrangement links TRBV24-1 to TRBJ2-1; 9 bases line up with TRBD2. With 3 bases clipped from V and 4 bases from J, the junction kept 6 bases outside the gene matches. The germline V gene has CDR1 KGHDR and CDR2 SFDVKD. This CDR3 contains 16 residues. The CDR3 is CATSDPGLAGYNEQFF. Written as DNA, the CDR3 is TGTGCCACCAGTGATCCGGGACTAGCAGGGTACAATGAGCAGTTCTTC.

The chain joins TRBV9 to TRBJ1-1, with TRBD1 as a possible D gene (6 bases). This CDR3 contains 14 residues. Trimming removed 3 bases at V and 3 bases at J, with 12 bases between. Looked up from germline, CDR1 is SGDLS and CDR2 is YYNGEE. CDR3 coding DNA: TGTGCCAGCAGCGCCGGGGGCAGGGACACTGAAGCTTTCTTT. It yields the protein CASSAGGRDTEAFF.

The chain joins TRBV7-3 to TRBJ2-7; 7 bases are shared with TRBD2. Looked up from germline, CDR1 is SGHTA and CDR2 is FQGTGA. Germline trimming cut 1 base from V and 0 bases from J; bases unmatched to any gene: 3. The CDR3 loop spans 15 amino acids. CDR3 residues: CASSLIRGDSYEQYF. The CDR3 coding sequence is TGTGCCAGCAGCTTAATACGGGGGGACTCCTACGAGCAGTACTTC. Based on the CDR3 plus reference TRBV7-3 and TRBJ2-7, the full variable domain is GAGVSQTPSNKVTEKGKYVELRCDPISGHTALYWYRQSLGQGPEFLIYFQGTGAADDSGLPNDRFFAVRPEGSVSTLKIQRTERGDSAVYLCASSLIRGDSYEQYFGPGTRLTVT.

This clone is a singleton in its sample. V is TRBV9 and J is TRBJ2-7, with unresolved D. The CDR3 runs 13 residues. Germline CDR1 SGDLS, CDR2 YYNGEE. The V gene lost 0 bases and the J gene lost 4 bases, with 8 bases spanning the gap. Here the CDR3 reads CASSVGVSYEQYF. CDR3 bases: TGTGCCAGCAGCGTAGGGGTGAGTTACGAGCAGTACTTC.

The V call is TRBV6-1, the J call TRBJ1-2; TRBD1 matches at 10 bases. Germline V gene lookup returns CDR1 MNHNS and CDR2 SASEGT. There are 15 residues in the CDR3. V was clipped by 2 bases and J by 7 bases; unmatched bases: 7. The CDR3 loop is CASSEFRTGGVGYTF. CDR3 in DNA: TGTGCCAGCAGTGAATTCAGGACAGGGGGGGTTGGCTACACCTTC.

This sequence joins TRBV2 and TRBJ1-4; D might be TRBD1 (6 bases). Germline CDR1 reads SNHLY; CDR2 reads FYNNEI. Trimming shortened V by 8 bases and J by 7 bases, and 14 bases separated the two germline ends. This CDR3 has 13 residues. The CDR3 bases are TGTGCCAGCCTAGGGGGGCGGGTTGAAAAACTGTTTTTT. This gives the protein CASLGGRVEKLFF.

The chain joins TRBV18 to TRBJ2-3, with 8 positions matching TRBD2. The CDR3 is made up of 17 amino acids. Trimming took 3 bases from V and 1 from J; bases not matched to a gene: 9. From germline, CDR1 is KGHSH and CDR2 LQKENI. CDR3 bases: TGTGCCAGCTCACCTCCCACTAGCGGCCTTCGCACAGATACGCAGTATTTT. Amino acid sequence: CASSPPTSGLRTDTQYF.

The rearrangement links TRBV28 to TRBJ1-5, with TRBD1 matching 7 bases. Germline V gives CDR1 MDHEN, CDR2 SYDVKM. V shed 7 bases, J shed 7 bases, and the junction held 10 bases outside the gene matches. This CDR3 region has 14 residues. The CDR3 reads CASTNPGGSQPQHF. The CDR3 bases are TGTGCCAGCACCAATCCAGGGGGTAGCCAGCCCCAGCATTTT. Supplemented by reference TRBV28 and TRBJ1-5, the full variable domain reads DVKVTQSSRYLVKRTGEKVFLECVQDMDHENMFWYRQDPGLGLRLIYFSYDVKMKEKGDIPEGYSVSREKKERFSLILESASTNQTSMYLCASTNPGGSQPQHFGDGTRLSIL.